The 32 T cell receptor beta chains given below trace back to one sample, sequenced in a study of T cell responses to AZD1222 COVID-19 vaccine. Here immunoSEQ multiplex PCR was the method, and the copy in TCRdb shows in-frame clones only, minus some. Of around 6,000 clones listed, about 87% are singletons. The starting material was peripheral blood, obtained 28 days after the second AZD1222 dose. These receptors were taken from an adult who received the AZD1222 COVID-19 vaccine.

The CDR3 here is CASSQQGQMNTEAFF. The DNA for the CDR3 is TGTGCCAGCAGCCAACAGGGACAGATGAACACTGAAGCTTTCTTT. The rearrangement uses TRBV6-5 and TRBJ1-1; 7 bases align to TRBD1. The CDR3 runs to 15 residues. Trimming at V came to 6 bases and at J to 0 bases, leaving 7 bases not matched to a gene. Germline CDR1 and CDR2: MNHEY and SVGAGI.

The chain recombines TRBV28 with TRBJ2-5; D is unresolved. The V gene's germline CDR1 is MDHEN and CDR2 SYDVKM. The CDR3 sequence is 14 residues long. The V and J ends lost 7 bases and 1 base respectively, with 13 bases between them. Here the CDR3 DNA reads TGTGCCAGCAACCCCCTTGGGCGCCAAGAGACCCAGTACTTC. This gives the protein CASNPLGRQETQYF.

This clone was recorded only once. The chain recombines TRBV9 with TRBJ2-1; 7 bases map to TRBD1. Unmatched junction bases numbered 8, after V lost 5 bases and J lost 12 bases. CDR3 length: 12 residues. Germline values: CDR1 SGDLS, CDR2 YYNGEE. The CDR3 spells CASSSQTGLQFF. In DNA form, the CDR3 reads TGTGCCAGCAGTTCCCAGACAGGGTTGCAGTTCTTC.

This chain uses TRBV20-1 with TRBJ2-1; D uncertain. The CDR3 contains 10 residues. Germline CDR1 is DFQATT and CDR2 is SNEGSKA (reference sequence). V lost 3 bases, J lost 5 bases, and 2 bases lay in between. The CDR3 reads CSASHNEQFF. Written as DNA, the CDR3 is TGCAGTGCTAGCCACAATGAGCAGTTCTTC.

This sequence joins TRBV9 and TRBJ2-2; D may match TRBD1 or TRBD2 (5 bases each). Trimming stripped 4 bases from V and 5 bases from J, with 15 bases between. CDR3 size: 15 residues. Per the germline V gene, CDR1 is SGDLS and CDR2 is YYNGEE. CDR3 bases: TGTGCCAGCAGCTTAGTGGGACGCTCAACCGGGGAGCTGTTTTTT. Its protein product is CASSLVGRSTGELFF.

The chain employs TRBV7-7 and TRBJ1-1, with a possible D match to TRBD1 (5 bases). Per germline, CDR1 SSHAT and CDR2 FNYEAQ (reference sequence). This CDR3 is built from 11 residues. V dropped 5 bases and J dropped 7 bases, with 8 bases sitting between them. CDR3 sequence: CASSTTDEAFF. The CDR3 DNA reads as TGTGCCAGCAGCACGACAGATGAAGCTTTCTTT.

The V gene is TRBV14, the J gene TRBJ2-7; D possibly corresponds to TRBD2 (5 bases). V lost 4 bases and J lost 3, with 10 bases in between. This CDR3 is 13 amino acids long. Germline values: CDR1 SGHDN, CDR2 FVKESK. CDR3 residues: CASSRPEDYEQYF. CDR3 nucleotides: TGTGCCAGCAGCCGCCCGGAGGACTACGAGCAGTACTTC.

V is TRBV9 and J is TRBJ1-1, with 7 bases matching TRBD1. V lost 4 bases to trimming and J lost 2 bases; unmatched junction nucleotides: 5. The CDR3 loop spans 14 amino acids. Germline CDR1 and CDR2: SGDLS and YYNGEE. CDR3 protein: CASSLGGPNTEAFF. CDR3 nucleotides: TGTGCCAGCAGCTTAGGGGGCCCTAACACTGAAGCTTTCTTT. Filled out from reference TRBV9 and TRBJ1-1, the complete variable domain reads DSGVTQTPKHLITATGQRVTLRCSPRSGDLSVYWYQQSLDQGLQFLIQYYNGEERAKGNILERFSAQQFPDLHSELNLSSLELGDSALYFCASSLGGPNTEAFFGQGTRLTVV.

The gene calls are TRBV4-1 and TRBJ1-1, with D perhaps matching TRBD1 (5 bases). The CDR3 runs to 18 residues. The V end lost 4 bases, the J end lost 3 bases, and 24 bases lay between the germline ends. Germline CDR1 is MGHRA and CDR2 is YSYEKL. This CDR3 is CASSRRQLGGNRDTEAFF. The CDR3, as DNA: TGCGCCAGCAGCCGTAGACAACTCGGGGGGAATCGGGACACTGAAGCTTTCTTT.

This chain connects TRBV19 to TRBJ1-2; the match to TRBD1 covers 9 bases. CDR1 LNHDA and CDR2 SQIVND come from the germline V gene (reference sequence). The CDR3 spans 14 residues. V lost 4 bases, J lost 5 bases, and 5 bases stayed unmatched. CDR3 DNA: TGTGCCAGTAGTAAGCGGGACAGGGATTATGGCTACACCTTC. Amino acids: CASSKRDRDYGYTF. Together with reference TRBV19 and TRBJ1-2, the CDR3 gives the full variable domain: DGGITQSPKYLFRKEGQNVTLSCEQNLNHDAMYWYRQDPGQGLRLIYYSQIVNDFQKGDIAEGYSVSREKKESFPLTVTSAQKNPTAFYLCASSKRDRDYGYTFGSGTRLTVV.

The CDR3 is CASSLVSGAGEKLFF. DNA for the CDR3: TGTGCCAGCAGCTTAGTATCGGGGGCGGGCGAAAAACTGTTTTTT. The genes are TRBV7-2 and TRBJ1-4; the D gene is possibly TRBD1 (6 bases). CDR1 is SGHTA and CDR2 is FQGNSA in the germline V gene. Trimming removed 1 base from V and 8 bases from J, with 14 bases in between. The CDR3 consists of 15 residues.

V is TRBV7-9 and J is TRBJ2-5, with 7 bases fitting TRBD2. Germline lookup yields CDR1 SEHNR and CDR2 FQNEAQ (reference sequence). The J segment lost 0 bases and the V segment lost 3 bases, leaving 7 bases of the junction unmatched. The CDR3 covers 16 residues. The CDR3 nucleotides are TGTGCCAGCAGCTTTGCAGCGGGACTCGACCAAGAGACCCAGTACTTC. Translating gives CASSFAAGLDQETQYF.

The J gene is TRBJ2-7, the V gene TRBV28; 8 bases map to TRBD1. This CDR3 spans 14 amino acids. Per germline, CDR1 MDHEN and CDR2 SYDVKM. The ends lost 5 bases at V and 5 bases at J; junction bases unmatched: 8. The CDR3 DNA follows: TGTGCCAGCAGTCCCCCGGACAGGGTCCACGAGCAGTACTTC. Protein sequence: CASSPPDRVHEQYF.

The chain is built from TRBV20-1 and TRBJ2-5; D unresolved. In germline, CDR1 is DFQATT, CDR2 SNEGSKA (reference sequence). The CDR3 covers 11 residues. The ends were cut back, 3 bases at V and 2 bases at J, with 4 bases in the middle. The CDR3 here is CSASKQETQYF. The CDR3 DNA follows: TGCAGTGCTAGTAAGCAAGAGACCCAGTACTTC.

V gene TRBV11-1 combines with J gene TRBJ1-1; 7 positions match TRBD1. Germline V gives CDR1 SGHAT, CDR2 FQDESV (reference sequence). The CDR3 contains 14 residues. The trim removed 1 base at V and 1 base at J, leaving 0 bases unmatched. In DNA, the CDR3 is TGTGCCAGCAGCTTAGGGACAGGGAACACTGAAGCTTTCTTT. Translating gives CASSLGTGNTEAFF.

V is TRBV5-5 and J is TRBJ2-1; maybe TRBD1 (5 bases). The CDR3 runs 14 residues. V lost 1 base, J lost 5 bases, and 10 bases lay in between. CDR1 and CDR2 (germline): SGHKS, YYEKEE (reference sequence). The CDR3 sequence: CASSLSQGNNEQFF. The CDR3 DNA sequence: TGTGCCAGCAGCTTGTCCCAGGGCAACAATGAGCAGTTCTTC.

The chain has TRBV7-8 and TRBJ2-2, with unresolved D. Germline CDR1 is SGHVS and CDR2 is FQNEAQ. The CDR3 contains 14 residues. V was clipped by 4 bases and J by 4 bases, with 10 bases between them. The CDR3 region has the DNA TGTGCCAGCAGCTACGGCCATTCCACCGGGGAGCTGTTTTTT. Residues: CASSYGHSTGELFF. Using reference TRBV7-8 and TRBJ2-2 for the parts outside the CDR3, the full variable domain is GAGVSQSPRYKVAKRGQDVALRCDPISGHVSLFWYQQALGQGPEFLTYFQNEAQLDKSGLPSDRFFAERPEGSVSTLKIQRTQQEDSAVYLCASSYGHSTGELFFGEGSRLTVL.

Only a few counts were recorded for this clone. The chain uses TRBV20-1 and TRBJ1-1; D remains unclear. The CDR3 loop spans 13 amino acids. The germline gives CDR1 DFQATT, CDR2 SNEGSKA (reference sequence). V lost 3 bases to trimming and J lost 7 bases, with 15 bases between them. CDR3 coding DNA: TGCAGTGCTAGTGGGCCGGGCTGGGGTGAAGCTTTCTTT. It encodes CSASGPGWGEAFF.

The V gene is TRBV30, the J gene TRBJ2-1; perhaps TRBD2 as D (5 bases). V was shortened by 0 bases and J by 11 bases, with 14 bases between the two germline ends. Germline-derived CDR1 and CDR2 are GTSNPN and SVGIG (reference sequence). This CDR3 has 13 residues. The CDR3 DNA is TGTGCCTGGAGTGTTCAAGCGGTACCTCAGCAGTTCTTC. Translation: CAWSVQAVPQQFF.

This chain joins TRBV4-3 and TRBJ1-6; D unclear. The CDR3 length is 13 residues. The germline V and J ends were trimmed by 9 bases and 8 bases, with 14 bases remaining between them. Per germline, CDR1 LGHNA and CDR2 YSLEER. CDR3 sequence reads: CASRFGWDSPLHF. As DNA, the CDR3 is TGCGCCAGTCGGTTTGGGTGGGATTCACCCCTCCACTTT.

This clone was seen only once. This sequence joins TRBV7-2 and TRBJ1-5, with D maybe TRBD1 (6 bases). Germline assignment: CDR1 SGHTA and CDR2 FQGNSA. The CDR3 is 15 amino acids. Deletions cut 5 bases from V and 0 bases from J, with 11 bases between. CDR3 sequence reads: CASSGGAGSNQPQHF. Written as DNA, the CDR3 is TGTGCCAGCAGCGGGGGGGCAGGTAGCAATCAGCCCCAGCATTTT.

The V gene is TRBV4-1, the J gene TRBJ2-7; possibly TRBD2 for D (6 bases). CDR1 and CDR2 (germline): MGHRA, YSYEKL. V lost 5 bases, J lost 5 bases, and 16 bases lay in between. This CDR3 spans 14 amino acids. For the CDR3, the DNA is TGCGCCAGCAGCTCGGGACTCCCAAGGAACGAGCAGTACGTC. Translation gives CASSSGLPRNEQYV.

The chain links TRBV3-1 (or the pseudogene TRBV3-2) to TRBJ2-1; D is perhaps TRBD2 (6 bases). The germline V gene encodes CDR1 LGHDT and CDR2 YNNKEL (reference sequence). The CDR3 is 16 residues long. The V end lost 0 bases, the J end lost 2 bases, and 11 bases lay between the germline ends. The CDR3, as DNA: TGTGCCAGCAGCCAAGAACTAGCCTACCCCTACAATGAGCAGTTCTTC. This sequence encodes CASSQELAYPYNEQFF.

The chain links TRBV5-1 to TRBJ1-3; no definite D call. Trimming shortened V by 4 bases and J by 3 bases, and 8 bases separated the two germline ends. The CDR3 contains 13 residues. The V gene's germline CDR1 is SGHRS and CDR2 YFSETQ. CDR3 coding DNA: TGCGCCAGCAGCCTAAATTATGGAAACACCATATATTTT. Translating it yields CASSLNYGNTIYF.

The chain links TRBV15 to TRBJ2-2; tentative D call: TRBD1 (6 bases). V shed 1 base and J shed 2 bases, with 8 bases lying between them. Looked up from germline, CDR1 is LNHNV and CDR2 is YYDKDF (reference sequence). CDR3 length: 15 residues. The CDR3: CATSRGGHNTGELFF. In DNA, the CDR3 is TGTGCCACCAGCAGAGGGGGACACAACACCGGGGAGCTGTTTTTT.

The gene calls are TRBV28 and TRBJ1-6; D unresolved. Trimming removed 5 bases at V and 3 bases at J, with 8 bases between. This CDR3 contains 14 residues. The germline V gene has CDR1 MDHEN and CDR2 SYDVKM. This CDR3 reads CASSPAHYNSPLHF. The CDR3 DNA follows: TGTGCCAGCAGTCCCGCGCACTATAATTCACCCCTCCACTTT.

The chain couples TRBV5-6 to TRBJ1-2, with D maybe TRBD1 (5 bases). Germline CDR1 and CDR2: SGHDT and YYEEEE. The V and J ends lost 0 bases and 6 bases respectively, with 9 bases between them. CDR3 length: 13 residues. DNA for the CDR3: TGTGCCAGCAGCTTGGGGGGACGGGATGGCTACACCTTC. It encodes CASSLGGRDGYTF.

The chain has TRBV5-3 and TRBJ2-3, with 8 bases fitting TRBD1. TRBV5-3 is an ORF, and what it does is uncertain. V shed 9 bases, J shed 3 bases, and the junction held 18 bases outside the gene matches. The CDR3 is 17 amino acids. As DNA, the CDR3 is TGTGCCATAGCAGGCCCCGTGACAGGGGTAAGAACAGATACGCAGTATTTT. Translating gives CAIAGPVTGVRTDTQYF.

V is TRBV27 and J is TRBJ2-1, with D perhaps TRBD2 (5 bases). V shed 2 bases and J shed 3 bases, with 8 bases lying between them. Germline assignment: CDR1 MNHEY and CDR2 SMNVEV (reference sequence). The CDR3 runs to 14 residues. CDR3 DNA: TGTGCCAGCAGTTTAGGAGGCGGCTACAATGAGCAGTTCTTC. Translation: CASSLGGGYNEQFF.

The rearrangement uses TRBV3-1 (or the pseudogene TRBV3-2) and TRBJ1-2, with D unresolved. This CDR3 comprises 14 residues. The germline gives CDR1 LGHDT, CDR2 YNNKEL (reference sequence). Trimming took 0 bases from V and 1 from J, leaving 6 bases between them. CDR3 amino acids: CASSQENSNYGYTF. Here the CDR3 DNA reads TGTGCCAGCAGCCAAGAGAACAGTAACTATGGCTACACCTTC.

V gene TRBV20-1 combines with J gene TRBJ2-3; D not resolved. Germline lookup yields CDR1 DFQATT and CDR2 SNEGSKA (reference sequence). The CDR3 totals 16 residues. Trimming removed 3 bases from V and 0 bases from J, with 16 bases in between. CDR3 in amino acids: CSASPRPPYSTDTQYF. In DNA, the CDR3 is TGCAGTGCTAGTCCTAGACCCCCATATAGCACAGATACGCAGTATTTT.

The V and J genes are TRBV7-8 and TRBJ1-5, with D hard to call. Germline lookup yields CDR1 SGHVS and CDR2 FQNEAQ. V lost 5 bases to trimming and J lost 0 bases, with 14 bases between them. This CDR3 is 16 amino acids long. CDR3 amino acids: CASSHLRVLSNQPQHF. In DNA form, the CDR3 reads TGTGCCAGCAGCCATCTACGGGTACTTAGCAATCAGCCCCAGCATTTT.